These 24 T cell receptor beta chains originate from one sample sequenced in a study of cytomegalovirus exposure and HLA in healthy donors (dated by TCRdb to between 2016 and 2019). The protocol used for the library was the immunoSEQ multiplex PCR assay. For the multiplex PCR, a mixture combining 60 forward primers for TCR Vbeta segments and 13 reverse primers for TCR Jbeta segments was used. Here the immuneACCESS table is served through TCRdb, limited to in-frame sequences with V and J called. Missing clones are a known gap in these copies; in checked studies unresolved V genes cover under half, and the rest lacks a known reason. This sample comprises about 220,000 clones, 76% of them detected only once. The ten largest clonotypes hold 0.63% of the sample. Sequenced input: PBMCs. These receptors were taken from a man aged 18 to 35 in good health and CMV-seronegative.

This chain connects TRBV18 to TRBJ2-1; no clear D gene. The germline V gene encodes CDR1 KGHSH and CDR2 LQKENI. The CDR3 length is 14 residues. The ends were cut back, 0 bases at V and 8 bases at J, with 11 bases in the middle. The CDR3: CASSPPAPKDEQFF. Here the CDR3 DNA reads TGTGCCAGCTCACCACCAGCCCCGAAAGATGAGCAGTTCTTC.

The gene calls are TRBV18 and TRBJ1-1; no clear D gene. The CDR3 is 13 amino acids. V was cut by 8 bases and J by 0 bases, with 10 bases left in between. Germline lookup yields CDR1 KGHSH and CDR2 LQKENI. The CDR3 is CASVGGLNTEAFF. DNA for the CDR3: TGTGCCAGCGTCGGAGGACTGAACACTGAAGCTTTCTTT.

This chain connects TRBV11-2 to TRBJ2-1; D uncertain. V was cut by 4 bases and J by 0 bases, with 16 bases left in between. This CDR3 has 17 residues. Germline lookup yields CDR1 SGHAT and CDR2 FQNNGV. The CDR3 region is CASSYPPLSSSYNEQFF. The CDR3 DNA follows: TGTGCCAGCAGCTACCCCCCACTATCGAGCTCCTACAATGAGCAGTTCTTC.

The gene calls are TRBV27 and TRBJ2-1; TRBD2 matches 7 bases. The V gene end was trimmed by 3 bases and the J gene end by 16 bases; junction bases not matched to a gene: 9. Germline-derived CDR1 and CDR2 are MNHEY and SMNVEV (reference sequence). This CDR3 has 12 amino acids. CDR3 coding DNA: TGTGCCAGCAGTTTTGGGACTACTACCCGCTTCTTC. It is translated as CASSFGTTTRFF.

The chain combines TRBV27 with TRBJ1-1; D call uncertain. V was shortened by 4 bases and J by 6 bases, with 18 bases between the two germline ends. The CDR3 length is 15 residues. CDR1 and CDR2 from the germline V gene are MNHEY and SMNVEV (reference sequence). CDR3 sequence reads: CASSSAAAGGPEAFF. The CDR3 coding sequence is TGTGCCAGCAGTTCGGCGGCCGCGGGAGGACCTGAAGCTTTCTTT.

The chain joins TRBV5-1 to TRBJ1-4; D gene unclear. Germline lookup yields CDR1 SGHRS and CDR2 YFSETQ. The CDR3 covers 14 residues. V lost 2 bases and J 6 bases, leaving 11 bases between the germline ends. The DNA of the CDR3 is TGCGCCAGCAGCTTCGGAGTCTCCCATGAAAAACTGTTTTTT. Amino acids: CASSFGVSHEKLFF. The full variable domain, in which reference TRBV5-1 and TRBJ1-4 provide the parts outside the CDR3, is KAGVTQTPRYLIKTRGQQVTLSCSPISGHRSVSWYQQTPGQGLQFLFEYFSETQRNKGNFPGRFSGRQFSNSRSEMNVSTLELGDSALYLCASSFGVSHEKLFFGSGTQLSVL.

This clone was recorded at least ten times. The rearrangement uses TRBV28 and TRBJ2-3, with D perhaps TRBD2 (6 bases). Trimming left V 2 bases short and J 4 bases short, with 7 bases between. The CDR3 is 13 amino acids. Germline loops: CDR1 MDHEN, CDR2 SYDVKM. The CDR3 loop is CASSLAGSDTQYF. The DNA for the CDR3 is TGTGCCAGCAGTTTAGCGGGGTCAGATACGCAGTATTTT.

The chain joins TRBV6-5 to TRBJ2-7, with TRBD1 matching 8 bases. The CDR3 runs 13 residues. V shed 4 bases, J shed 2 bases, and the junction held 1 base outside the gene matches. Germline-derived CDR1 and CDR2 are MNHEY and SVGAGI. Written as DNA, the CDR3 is TGTGCCAGCAGTTGGGACAGGACCTACGAGCAGTACTTC. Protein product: CASSWDRTYEQYF.

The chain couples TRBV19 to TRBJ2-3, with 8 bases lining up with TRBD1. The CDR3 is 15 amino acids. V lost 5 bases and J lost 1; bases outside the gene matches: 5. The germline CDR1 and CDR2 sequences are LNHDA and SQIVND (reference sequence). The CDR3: CASSFPGQGTDTQYF. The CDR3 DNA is TGTGCCAGTAGTTTTCCGGGACAGGGCACAGATACGCAGTATTTT.

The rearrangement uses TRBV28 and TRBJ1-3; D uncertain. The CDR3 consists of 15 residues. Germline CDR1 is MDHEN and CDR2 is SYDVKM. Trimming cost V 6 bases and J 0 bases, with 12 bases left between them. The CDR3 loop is CASRSRGISGNTIYF. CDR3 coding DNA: TGTGCCAGCAGGTCGCGCGGGATCTCTGGAAACACCATATATTTT. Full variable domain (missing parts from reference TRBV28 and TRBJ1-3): DVKVTQSSRYLVKRTGEKVFLECVQDMDHENMFWYRQDPGLGLRLIYFSYDVKMKEKGDIPEGYSVSREKKERFSLILESASTNQTSMYLCASRSRGISGNTIYFGEGSWLTVV.

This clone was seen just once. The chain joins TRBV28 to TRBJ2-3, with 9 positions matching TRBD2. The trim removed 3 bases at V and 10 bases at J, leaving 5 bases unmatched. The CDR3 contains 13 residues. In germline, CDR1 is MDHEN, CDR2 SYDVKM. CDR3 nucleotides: TGTGCCAGCAGTTTTACTAGCGGGTATGCGCAGTATTTT. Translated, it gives CASSFTSGYAQYF.

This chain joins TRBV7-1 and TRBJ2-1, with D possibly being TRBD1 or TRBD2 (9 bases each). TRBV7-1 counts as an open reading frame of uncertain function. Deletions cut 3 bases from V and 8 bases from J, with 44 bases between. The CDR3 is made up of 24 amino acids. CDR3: CASSSPYGTGFYSWTSEFAHEQFF. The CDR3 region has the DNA TGTGCCAGCAGCTCCCCCTACGGGACAGGGTTTTATAGCTGGACTAGCGAATTTGCCCATGAGCAGTTCTTC.

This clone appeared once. Here the CDR3 DNA reads TGCGCCAGCAGCTTGTGGCAGGGGGGTGCCACCGGGGAGCTGTTTTTT. As protein: CASSLWQGGATGELFF. This rearrangement joins TRBV5-1 to TRBJ2-2; D may be TRBD1 (7 bases). V was trimmed by 1 base and J by 4 bases, leaving 14 bases between them. The CDR3 extends over 16 amino acids. In germline, CDR1 is SGHRS, CDR2 YFSETQ.

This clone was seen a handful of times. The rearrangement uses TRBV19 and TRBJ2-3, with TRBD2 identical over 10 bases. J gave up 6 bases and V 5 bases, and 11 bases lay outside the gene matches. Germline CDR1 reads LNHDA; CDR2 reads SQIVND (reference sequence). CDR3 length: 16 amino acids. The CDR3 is CASSPRRVAGGDTQYF. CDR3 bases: TGTGCCAGTAGTCCCCGGAGGGTAGCGGGAGGTGATACGCAGTATTTT.

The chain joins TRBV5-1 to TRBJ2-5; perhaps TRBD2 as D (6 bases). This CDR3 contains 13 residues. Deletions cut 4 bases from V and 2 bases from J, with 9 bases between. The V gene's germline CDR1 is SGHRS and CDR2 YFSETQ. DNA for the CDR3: TGCGCCAGCAGCCCGGACTATCAAGAGACCCAGTACTTC. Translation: CASSPDYQETQYF.

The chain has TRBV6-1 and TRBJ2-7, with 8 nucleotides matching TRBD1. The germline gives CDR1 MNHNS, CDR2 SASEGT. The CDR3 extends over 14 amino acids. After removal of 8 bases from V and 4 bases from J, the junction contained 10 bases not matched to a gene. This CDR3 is CASGRTGRLYEQYF. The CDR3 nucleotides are TGTGCCAGCGGCCGGACAGGGCGCTTATACGAGCAGTACTTC.

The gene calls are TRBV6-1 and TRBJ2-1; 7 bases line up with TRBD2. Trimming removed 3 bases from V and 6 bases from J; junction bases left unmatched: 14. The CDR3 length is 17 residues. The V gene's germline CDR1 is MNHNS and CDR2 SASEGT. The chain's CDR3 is CASSEISWEGLGNEQFF. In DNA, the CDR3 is TGTGCCAGCAGTGAGATTTCATGGGAGGGCCTGGGCAATGAGCAGTTCTTC.

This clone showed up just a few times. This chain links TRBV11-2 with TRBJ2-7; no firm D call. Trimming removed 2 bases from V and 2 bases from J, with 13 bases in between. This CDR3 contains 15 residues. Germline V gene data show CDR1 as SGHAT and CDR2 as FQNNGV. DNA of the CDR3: TGTGCCAGCAGCTTATCTCCGAACAGAGCCTACGAGCAGTACTTC. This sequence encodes CASSLSPNRAYEQYF.

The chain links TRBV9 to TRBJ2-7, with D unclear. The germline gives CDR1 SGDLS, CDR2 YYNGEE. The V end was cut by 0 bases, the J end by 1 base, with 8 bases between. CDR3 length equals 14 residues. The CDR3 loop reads CASSVVDFSYEQYF. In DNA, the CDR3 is TGTGCCAGCAGCGTAGTTGACTTTTCCTACGAGCAGTACTTC.

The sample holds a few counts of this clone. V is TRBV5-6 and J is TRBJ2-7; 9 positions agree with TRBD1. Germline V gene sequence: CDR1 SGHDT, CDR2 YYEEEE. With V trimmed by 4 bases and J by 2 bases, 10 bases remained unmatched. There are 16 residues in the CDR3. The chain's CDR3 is CASSPMDRGITYEQYF. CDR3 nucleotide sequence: TGTGCCAGCAGCCCCATGGACAGGGGCATAACCTACGAGCAGTACTTC. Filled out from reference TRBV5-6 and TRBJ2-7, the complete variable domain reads DAGVTQSPTHLIKTRGQQVTLRCSPKSGHDTVSWYQQALGQGPQFIFQYYEEEERQRGNFPDRFSGHQFPNYSSELNVNALLLGDSALYLCASSPMDRGITYEQYFGPGTRLTVT.

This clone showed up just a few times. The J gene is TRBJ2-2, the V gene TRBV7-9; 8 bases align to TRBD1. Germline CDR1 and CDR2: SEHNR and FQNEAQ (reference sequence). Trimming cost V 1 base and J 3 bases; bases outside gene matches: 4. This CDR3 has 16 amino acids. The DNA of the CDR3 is TGTGCCAGCAGCTTAGTCCAGGGGGCATACACCGGGGAGCTGTTTTTT. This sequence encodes CASSLVQGAYTGELFF.

CDR3 DNA sequence: TGTGCCAGTTCCTCCGGGCCGGGGATCTACGAGCAGTACTTC. The encoded protein is CASSSGPGIYEQYF. The genes are TRBV21-1 and TRBJ2-7; the table names TRBD2, a call not compared with the DNA. TRBV21-1 is marked as a pseudogene. The CDR3 has 14 amino acids.

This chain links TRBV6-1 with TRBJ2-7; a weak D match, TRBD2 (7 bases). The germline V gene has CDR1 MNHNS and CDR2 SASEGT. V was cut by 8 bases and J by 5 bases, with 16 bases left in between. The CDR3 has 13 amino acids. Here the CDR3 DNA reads TGTGCCAGCCTCAGGGGTCGGGAGGACGAGCAGTACTTC. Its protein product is CASLRGREDEQYF.

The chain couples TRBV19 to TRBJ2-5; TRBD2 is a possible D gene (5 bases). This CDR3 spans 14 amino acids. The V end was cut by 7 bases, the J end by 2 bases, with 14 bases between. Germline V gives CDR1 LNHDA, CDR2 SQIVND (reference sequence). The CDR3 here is CASNPYGVQETQYF. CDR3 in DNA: TGTGCCAGTAACCCGTACGGGGTACAAGAGACCCAGTACTTC. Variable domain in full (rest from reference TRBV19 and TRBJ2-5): DGGITQSPKYLFRKEGQNVTLSCEQNLNHDAMYWYRQDPGQGLRLIYYSQIVNDFQKGDIAEGYSVSREKKESFPLTVTSAQKNPTAFYLCASNPYGVQETQYFGPGTRLLVL.